This T cell receptor beta chain was sequenced for a study of graft-versus-host responses after intestinal transplantation. Study outcomes and limitations: Allografts of one patient group, those with graft-donor T cell macrochimerism, had high graft-versus-host to host-versus-graft clonal ratios. Recipient marrow harbored GvH clones, some of which surfaced first in ileum or blood.

The ends were cut back, 0 bases at V and 5 bases at J, with 13 bases in the middle. The length of the CDR3 is 15 residues. Per the germline V gene, CDR1 is LGHNA and CDR2 is YNFKEQ. Comment on this clone: The antigen remains undetermined.

Using immunoSEQ multiplex PCR, the repertoire was profiled, and TCRdb retains in-frame clones only, with some absent. The table has around 30,000 clones, 85% to 95% seen once; the top ten hold 0.65% to 0.8%. The rearrangement joins TRBV4-2 to TRBJ1-1; D not resolved. The starting material was PBMCs, obtained about 70 days after intestinal transplant. The TCR comes from a human patient who received an intestinal transplant, so some T cells may come from the graft donor. The chain's CDR3 is CASSQDLLGSTEAFF. The CDR3 DNA reads as TGTGCCAGCAGCCAAGATCTTTTGGGCAGTACTGAAGCTTTCTTT.